These 32 T cell receptor beta chains share one sample of origin, sequenced in a study of T cells in Graves' hyperthyroidism and ophthalmopathy. Template material for amplifying TCR beta CDR3 regions consisted of RNA transcripts. TCR CDR3 regions were first amplified by RT-PCR with HTBI primers. TCRdb fed the multiplex PCR reads into MiXCR, producing one record per CDR3 protein. The sample yields about 690,000 distinct CDR3 sequences, 15% to 20% seen once. The sample was blood. All receptors derive from a man over 45 with Graves' hyperthyroidism.

The rearrangement uses TRBV18 and TRBJ2-3, with D uncertain. V was pared by 4 bases and J by 0 bases, with 8 bases between. Germline CDR1 and CDR2: KGHSH and LQKENI. The CDR3 totals 14 residues. Written as DNA, the CDR3 is TGTGCCAGCTCACGCGTGGGTAGCACAGATACGCAGTATTTT. This sequence encodes CASSRVGSTDTQYF.

As regards this clonotype: A clone one base away is much larger, so this may be a read error. The V and J genes are TRBV7-2 and TRBJ2-3; D not resolved. The better agreement between TRBJ1-5 and the DNA end casts doubt on the J call. Germline V lookup: CDR1 SGHTA, CDR2 FQGNSA. This CDR3 comprises 20 residues. The CDR3 protein is CASSTRSLPFTSGSWDTQHF. CDR3 coding DNA: TGTGCCAGCAGCACTAGGTCCCTCCCGTTTACTAGCGGGAGTTGGGATACGCAGCATTTT.

The chain recombines TRBV6-1 with TRBJ2-3, with TRBD1 matching over 8 bases. The CDR3 spans 14 residues. Germline CDR1 is MNHNS and CDR2 is SASEGT. Trimming took 2 bases from V and 11 from J; bases not matched to a gene: 9. The CDR3 bases are TGTGCCAGCAGTGAACAGGGGGCGATGAATATGCAGTATTTT. It yields the protein CASSEQGAMNMQYF.

The rearrangement joins TRBV12-3 or TRBV12-4 to TRBJ2-1, with 9 positions matching TRBD2. This CDR3 spans 15 amino acids. V shed 6 bases and J 2 bases; nucleotides not matched to a gene: 5. The CDR3 bases are TGTGCCAGCAGCCCCGTAGCGGGAGCCTACAATGAGCAGTTCTTC. Encoded protein: CASSPVAGAYNEQFF.

The table lists this clonotype with many counts. This sequence joins TRBV27 and TRBJ2-1, with TRBD2 as a possible D gene (5 bases). The CDR3 is 13 residues long. Germline V CDR1 and CDR2: MNHEY, SMNVEV (reference sequence). V lost 6 bases and J 0 bases, leaving 6 bases between the germline ends. CDR3 amino acids: CASRDFSYNEQFF. In DNA, the CDR3 is TGTGCCAGCAGGGACTTCTCCTACAATGAGCAGTTCTTC.

This clonotype was seen at least ten times. V gene TRBV6-5 combines with J gene TRBJ2-1; perhaps TRBD2 as D (6 bases). The CDR3 consists of 15 residues. Germline CDR1 and CDR2: MNHEY and SVGAGI. V was pared by 0 bases and J by 3 bases, with 9 bases between. The CDR3 loop is CASSYSQGGYNEQFF. CDR3 coding DNA: TGTGCCAGCAGTTACTCCCAGGGAGGCTACAATGAGCAGTTCTTC.

This clonotype has just a few counts. The chain has TRBV6-5 and TRBJ1-2; D remains ambiguous. Trimming pared 2 bases from V and 4 bases from J, leaving 8 bases between. The CDR3 is 13 residues long. CDR1 and CDR2 (germline): MNHEY, SVGAGI. This CDR3 reads CASSYLGSYGYTF. The CDR3 region has the DNA TGTGCCAGCAGTTACCTGGGGAGCTATGGCTACACCTTC.

The table lists this clonotype with many counts. This chain links TRBV5-6 with TRBJ2-5; no clear D gene. Germline lookup yields CDR1 SGHDT and CDR2 YYEEEE. The CDR3 length is 15 residues. V shed 0 bases and J shed 1 base, with 10 bases lying between them. The CDR3, as DNA: TGTGCCAGCAGCTTGGCCGCAGACGGCCAAGAGACCCAGTACTTC. It translates to CASSLAADGQETQYF.

This clonotype was observed many times. V gene TRBV7-2 combines with J gene TRBJ2-4; 7 positions agree with TRBD1. The CDR3 sequence is 16 residues long. V lost 1 base to trimming and J lost 0 bases; unmatched junction nucleotides: 3. Germline V gives CDR1 SGHTA, CDR2 FQGNSA. CDR3 sequence (DNA): TGTGCCAGCAGCTTAGGACAGGGAATAGCCAAAAACATTCAGTACTTC. Residues: CASSLGQGIAKNIQYF. The full variable domain, rest sourced from reference TRBV7-2 and TRBJ2-4, is GAGVSQSPSNKVTEKGKDVELRCDPISGHTALYWYRQSLGQGLEFLIYFQGNSAPDKSGLPSDRFSAERTGGSVSTLTIQRTQQEDSAVYLCASSLGQGIAKNIQYFGAGTRLSVL.

J is TRBJ2-7 and V is TRBV7-9; D ambiguous. Trimming stripped 7 bases from V and 3 bases from J, with 7 bases between. CDR1 and CDR2 from the germline V gene are SEHNR and FQNEAQ (reference sequence). The CDR3 extends over 11 amino acids. The CDR3 here is CASTPLYEQYF. Written as DNA, the CDR3 is TGTGCCAGCACCCCCCTCTACGAGCAGTACTTC.

This clonotype was seen ten or more times. For the CDR3, the DNA is TGTGCCAGCACCCAACAGGGGTTTATGGTTTCCCCGAACACCGGGGAGCTGTTTTTT. Protein: CASTQQGFMVSPNTGELFF. V is TRBV27 and J is TRBJ2-2; 7 bases map to TRBD1. In germline, CDR1 is MNHEY, CDR2 SMNVEV (reference sequence). The ends lost 7 bases at V and 0 bases at J; junction bases unmatched: 17. The CDR3 covers 19 residues.

Only a few counts were recorded for this clonotype. The V call is TRBV7-9, the J call TRBJ2-1; D is unresolved. This CDR3 comprises 15 residues. CDR1 and CDR2 from the germline V gene are SEHNR and FQNEAQ (reference sequence). The V end was cut by 5 bases, the J end by 4 bases, with 15 bases between. The CDR3: CASSPVLAVYNEQFF. CDR3 in DNA: TGTGCCAGCAGCCCAGTTTTGGCGGTATACAATGAGCAGTTCTTC.

The sample holds many counts of this clonotype. V and J are TRBV2 and TRBJ1-1; tentatively, D is TRBD1 (5 bases). This CDR3 is built from 13 residues. Germline CDR1 reads SNHLY; CDR2 reads FYNNEI. Deletions cut 6 bases from V and 1 base from J, with 9 bases between. This chain's CDR3 is CASSVQGNTEAFF. CDR3 nucleotides: TGTGCCAGCAGCGTGCAGGGGAACACTGAAGCTTTCTTT. The whole variable domain, filled in from reference TRBV2 and TRBJ1-1, reads EPEVTQTPSHQVTQMGQEVILRCVPISNHLYFYWYRQILGQKVEFLVSFYNNEISEKSEIFDDQFSVERPDGSNFTLKIRSTKLEDSAMYFCASSVQGNTEAFFGQGTRLTVV.

This clonotype was observed a few times. V is TRBV3-1 and J is TRBJ2-7, with D hard to call. The CDR3 extends over 15 amino acids. V lost 1 base, J lost 9 bases, and 19 bases lay in between. The germline V gene encodes CDR1 LGHDT and CDR2 YNNKEL (reference sequence). This CDR3 reads CASSQGHLSPVGQYF. The DNA of the CDR3 is TGTGCCAGCAGCCAAGGGCACCTCTCACCCGTGGGGCAGTACTTC.

This clonotype came up many times. This sequence joins TRBV28 and TRBJ1-1, with D unclear. CDR1 is MDHEN, CDR2 SYDVKM, per germline. With 4 bases removed from V and 0 bases from J, the gap between germline ends came to 6 bases. The CDR3 sequence is 13 residues long. CDR3: CASSSNLNTEAFF. The CDR3 DNA sequence: TGTGCCAGCAGTTCGAACTTGAACACTGAAGCTTTCTTT.

This sequence joins TRBV7-9 and TRBJ2-1; D is perhaps TRBD2 (6 bases). This CDR3 is 17 amino acids long. CDR1 is SEHNR, CDR2 FQNEAQ, per germline (reference sequence). The germline V and J ends were trimmed by 1 base and 1 base, with 14 bases remaining between them. This CDR3 reads CASSLVVGSASYNEQFF. The CDR3 nucleotides read TGTGCCAGCAGCTTAGTAGTCGGGAGTGCATCCTACAATGAGCAGTTCTTC.

The chain joins TRBV28 to TRBJ2-4; D might be TRBD1 (6 bases). The CDR3 is made up of 14 amino acids. Trimming took off 2 bases at V and 9 bases at J, with 14 bases between the two ends. Germline V gives CDR1 MDHEN, CDR2 SYDVKM. For the CDR3, the DNA is TGTGCCAGCAGTTTAGGGGGCAGCGTTGGCATTCAGTACTTC. It translates to CASSLGGSVGIQYF.

The sample holds many counts of this clonotype. V gene TRBV27 combines with J gene TRBJ2-1; 11 nucleotides match TRBD1. Germline CDR1 reads MNHEY; CDR2 reads SMNVEV (reference sequence). Trimming cost V 4 bases and J 8 bases; bases outside gene matches: 13. CDR3 size: 17 residues. The CDR3 coding sequence is TGTGCCAGCAGTTCCTCGGACAGGGGGCGCTTGTGGGATGAGCAGTTCTTC. This encodes CASSSSDRGRLWDEQFF.

There are many counts of this clonotype. This chain uses TRBV28 with TRBJ2-7; tentative D call: TRBD1 (5 bases). Germline V lookup: CDR1 MDHEN, CDR2 SYDVKM. This CDR3 is 14 amino acids long. V was pared by 5 bases and J by 0 bases, with 11 bases between. The CDR3 region is CASSPMTDSYEQYF. The CDR3 DNA reads TGTGCCAGCAGTCCTATGACAGACTCCTACGAGCAGTACTTC.

On this clonotype: Germline and junction disagree at one end, which may indicate a read error. This rearrangement joins TRBV7-6 to TRBJ2-1, with TRBD1 matching 9 bases. The CDR3 sequence is 17 residues long. Germline lookup yields CDR1 SGHVS and CDR2 FNYEAQ. DNA for the CDR3: TGTGCCAGCAGCTCCCGGGACAGGGCTTATTTTCACAATGAGCAGCTCTTC. It encodes CASSSRDRAYFHNEQLF.

This clonotype showed up many times. V is TRBV27 and J is TRBJ1-2; TRBD1 aligns across 10 bases. This CDR3 has 16 amino acids. Germline V gene data show CDR1 as MNHEY and CDR2 as SMNVEV (reference sequence). V lost 0 bases to trimming and J lost 4 bases; unmatched junction nucleotides: 5. CDR3 loop: CASSLSGTGAVYGYTF. The CDR3 DNA follows: TGTGCCAGCAGTTTATCGGGGACAGGGGCGGTCTATGGCTACACCTTC.

As to this clonotype: A much larger clonotype is one base distant, so this may be a read error. The chain employs TRBV30 and TRBJ1-1; D uncertain. The CDR3 sequence is 11 residues long. Germline V gene sequence: CDR1 GTSNPN, CDR2 SVGIG (reference sequence). In DNA form, the CDR3 reads TGTGCCTGGAGTGTACACCTTGAAGGTTTCTTT. Protein: CAWSVHLEGFF. Full variable domain (outside the CDR3, taken from reference TRBV30 and TRBJ1-1): SQTIHQWPATLVQPVGSPLSLECTVEGTSNPNLYWYRQAAGRGLQLLFYSVGIGQISSEVPQNLSASRPQDRQFILSSKKLLLSDSGFYLCAWSVHLEGFFGQGTRLTVV.

This clonotype showed up just a few times. The chain is built from TRBV30 and TRBJ2-2, with D maybe TRBD1 (6 bases). Germline CDR1 GTSNPN, CDR2 SVGIG (reference sequence). The CDR3 is 15 amino acids. Trimming took off 2 bases at V and 1 base at J, with 11 bases between the two ends. In DNA, the CDR3 is TGTGCCTGGAGTTGGGACAATGTGAACACCGGGGAGCTGTTTTTT. Translated, it gives CAWSWDNVNTGELFF.

CDR3 DNA: TGCGCCAGCAGTTCAACCCAGGGTCGTGATGGATCTGAGCAGTACTTC. This sequence encodes CASSSTQGRDGSEQYF. The chain employs TRBV5-1 and TRBJ2-7, with a weak D call TRBD1 (5 bases). CDR3 length: 16 residues. V lost 5 bases and J 7 bases, leaving 25 bases between the germline ends. The germline V gene has CDR1 SGHRS and CDR2 YFSETQ.

At least ten counts were recorded for this clonotype. The V gene is TRBV30, the J gene TRBJ2-5; TRBD2 matches at 8 bases. Unmatched junction bases numbered 14, after V lost 3 bases and J lost 5 bases. This CDR3 is built from 16 residues. Germline CDR1 and CDR2: GTSNPN and SVGIG (reference sequence). CDR3 residues: CAWRTLGGRGRETQYF. Here the CDR3 DNA reads TGTGCCTGGAGGACACTGGGGGGGCGCGGGAGGGAGACCCAGTACTTC.

In its sample, this clonotype was seen many times. V and J are TRBV5-1 and TRBJ1-3; possible D gene TRBD1, 5 bases. V was trimmed by 2 bases and J by 3 bases, leaving 12 bases between them. This CDR3 comprises 15 residues. The germline gives CDR1 SGHRS, CDR2 YFSETQ. The CDR3 loop is CASSFGGAGGNTIYF. The CDR3 DNA is TGCGCCAGCAGCTTTGGAGGGGCCGGTGGAAACACCATATATTTT.

There are a few counts of this clonotype. V usage is TRBV5-1 and J usage is TRBJ2-7; the D call may be TRBD1 or TRBD2 (5 bases each). This CDR3 contains 14 residues. V was shortened by 3 bases and J by 0 bases, with 10 bases between the two germline ends. Per the germline V gene, CDR1 is SGHRS and CDR2 is YFSETQ. The CDR3 coding sequence is TGCGCCAGCAGCTGGGACCGTTACTCCTACGAGCAGTACTTC. Encoded protein: CASSWDRYSYEQYF.

This clonotype was detected a few times. V gene TRBV7-6 combines with J gene TRBJ2-3, with TRBD2 as a possible D gene (6 bases). V was cut by 1 base and J by 4 bases, with 15 bases left in between. The V gene's germline CDR1 is SGHVS and CDR2 FNYEAQ. CDR3 length equals 16 residues. DNA for the CDR3: TGTGCCAGCAGCTTAGTGTCGGCCGGCGGGGCAGATACGCAGTATTTT. Its translation is CASSLVSAGGADTQYF.

This chain joins TRBV6-5 and TRBJ1-1, with 9 bases matching TRBD1. Trimming took 7 bases from V and 5 from J; bases not matched to a gene: 8. The CDR3 totals 14 residues. Germline values: CDR1 MNHEY, CDR2 SVGAGI. CDR3 residues: CASNLQGAGTEAFF. CDR3 in DNA: TGTGCCAGCAATTTACAGGGGGCAGGGACTGAAGCTTTCTTT.

This clonotype was recorded at least ten times. The CDR3 DNA reads TGTGCCAGCAGCCATCTCCGACCGGGGCGGTCTAGCACAGATACGCAGTATTTT. Translated, it gives CASSHLRPGRSSTDTQYF. The V call is TRBV3-1, the J call TRBJ2-3; TRBD1 or TRBD2 may be the D gene (5 bases each). There are 18 residues in the CDR3. Looked up from germline, CDR1 is LGHDT and CDR2 is YNNKEL (reference sequence). V shed 3 bases and J shed 0 bases, with 19 bases lying between them.

The V gene is TRBV9, the J gene TRBJ2-1, with D perhaps TRBD2 (7 bases). Trimming cost V 3 bases and J 4 bases, with 20 bases left between them. This CDR3 spans 17 amino acids. Germline V gene sequence: CDR1 SGDLS, CDR2 YYNGEE. The DNA for the CDR3 is TGTGCCAGCAGCGCCTCAAAGGCGGGGGCGGGGTACAATGAGCAGTTCTTC. This gives the protein CASSASKAGAGYNEQFF.

This clonotype was seen at least ten times. V and J are TRBV12-3 or TRBV12-4 and TRBJ2-7, with 12 bases lining up with TRBD2. V lost 5 bases to trimming and J lost 2 bases; unmatched junction nucleotides: 16. This CDR3 is built from 19 residues. Written as DNA, the CDR3 is TGTGCCAGCAGTCTACGACTAGCGGGAGTTGAAAAGGTAACCTACGAGCAGTACTTC. Translated: CASSLRLAGVEKVTYEQYF.